The T cell receptor (beta chain) described here comes from a study of metastatic and nonmetastatic thyroid tumors (dated by TCRdb to about 2020). Background for the entire study: The researchers compared repertoires between peripheral blood samples and tumor or nodule tissue samples from patients with malignant or benign thyroid disease. Here is what the overall study found, with its caveats: In both blood and tumor samples, TCR beta diversity was reported to be significantly higher in malignant tumors than in benign nodules.

No treatment had been received by any patient before thyroid surgery. The study retrospectively analysed patient clinical samples collected from the early 2010s to the late 2010s using T-cell receptor beta sequencing. V is shortened by 6 bases, J by 6 bases, and the region joining them spans 15 bases. From a lookup of the germline V gene, CDR1 and CDR2 are MNHEY and SVGEGT. Inclusive of the bounding cysteine and phenylalanine, the CDR3 is 13 residues long. Only the CDR3 portion is preserved as DNA: 39 bases, with reading frame beginning at the first base. Libraries were built with PCR. The sequencer listed for this sample is Illumina HiSeq 4000. High-throughput sequencing was used to profile the TCR beta-chain CDR3 region of every patient. As for the authors' bioinformatics: A classifier to discriminate distant-metastatic papillary thyroid cancer patients was built from CDR3 differences across clinicopathological groups. The Shannon index was used to assess repertoire diversity, and the Morisita-Horn index was used to assess tumor-blood repertoire similarity. The raw public data were reprocessed by TCRdb itself: fastp quality trimming at Q25, MiXCR clonotype calling, in-frame beta chains only. None of the V and J calls come from the authors' own analysis; TCRdb made them. Present in this sample are nearly 35,000 clones, approximately 19% of which were seen just once. The top ten constitute 6.9% of the sample.

This clone was seen more than once but under ten times. Its specific antigen is unknown. One base away there is no much larger clone; base qualities are not given. The sequencing input was blood. This sequence was found in a female donor with papillary thyroid cancer or a benign thyroid nodule (not recorded which). Some clones in this sample may be carry-over from other donors' samples. This sequence uses TRBV6-2 or TRBV6-3 and TRBJ2-7; confidence is insufficient to name the D gene. The DNA is as follows: TGTGCCAGCAGCTCGGGTCGTAGGGCCGAGCAGTACTTC. Its protein is CASSSGRRAEQYF.